Presented here are 14 T cell receptor beta chains from one specimen sequenced in a study of Ad26.COV2.S vaccination and SARS-CoV-2 variants. The sample's treatment: 19 received Ad26.COV2.S at low or high dose, single or two shots; several received placebo; per-sample allocation not given. Each sample was drawn 63 days after the first injection (of vaccine or placebo). Generated by immunoSEQ multiplex PCR, the TCRdb table keeps only in-frame clones and is missing some. The sample holds roughly 380,000 clones, 85% seen once. The sample here was peripheral blood, taken in a trial of Ad26.COV2.S vaccine versus placebo. The receptors shown here come from a person between 18 and 65 years old who received the Ad26.COV2.S COVID-19 vaccine or a placebo.

Note on this clone: The junction and the germline gene differ at one end; a read error may be behind it. The chain recombines TRBV7-2 with TRBJ2-2; D might be TRBD1 (7 bases). Germline V gene sequence: CDR1 SGHTA, CDR2 FQGNSA. The CDR3 is made up of 15 amino acids. Here the CDR3 DNA reads TGTGCCAGCAGCTTGCAGGGGGGATTCACCCGGGAGCTGTTTTTT. It codes for CASSLQGGFTRELFF. Supplemented by reference TRBV7-2 and TRBJ2-2, the full variable domain reads GAGVSQSPSNKVTEKGKDVELRCDPISGHTALYWYRQSLGQGLEFLIYFQGNSAPDKSGLPSDRFSAERTGGSVSTLTIQRTQQEDSAVYLCASSLQGGFTRELFFGEGSRLTVL.

The genes are TRBV15 and TRBJ2-7, with a weak D call TRBD1 (5 bases). From germline, CDR1 is LNHNV and CDR2 YYDKDF (reference sequence). Trimming took 2 bases from V and 3 from J, leaving 8 bases between them. The CDR3 loop spans 13 amino acids. CDR3 region: CATSRSQGYEQYF. The CDR3 nucleotides are TGTGCCACCAGCAGAAGCCAGGGCTACGAGCAGTACTTC.

V usage is TRBV5-6 and J usage is TRBJ1-1; D is undetermined. This CDR3 is built from 12 residues. Germline V lookup: CDR1 SGHDT, CDR2 YYEEEE. Trimming took off 2 bases at V and 2 bases at J, with 4 bases between the two ends. DNA for the CDR3: TGTGCCAGCAGCTTTGTAAACACTGAAGCTTTCTTT. Its translation is CASSFVNTEAFF.

Only a few counts were recorded for this clone. Other DNA sequences within the sample encode an identical CDR3. The chain uses TRBV3-1 (or the pseudogene TRBV3-2) and TRBJ1-6; D unresolved. CDR1 is LGHDT, CDR2 YNNKEL, per germline (reference sequence). Between the trimmed V and J ends, which lost 1 base and 0 bases, there was a span of 10 bases. This CDR3 comprises 17 residues. The CDR3 protein is CASSQGPPGSYNSPLHF. The CDR3 nucleotides read TGTGCCAGCAGCCAAGGACCACCCGGCTCCTATAATTCACCCCTCCACTTT.

This clone has just a few counts. J is TRBJ1-6 and V is TRBV28; no reliable D call. This CDR3 region has 12 residues. Per germline, CDR1 MDHEN and CDR2 SYDVKM. V was cut by 8 bases and J by 13 bases, with 15 bases left in between. CDR3 in amino acids: CASLPGEEPLHF. The CDR3 DNA follows: TGTGCCAGCTTGCCCGGGGAGGAGCCCCTCCACTTT.

This chain links TRBV29-1 with TRBJ2-2; 10 bases are a match to TRBD1. This CDR3 spans 14 amino acids. Trimming at V came to 4 bases and at J to 3 bases, leaving 2 bases not matched to a gene. Germline V lookup: CDR1 SQVTM, CDR2 ANQGSEA. DNA for the CDR3: TGCAGCGTTGTGGGACAGGGGTACACCGGGGAGCTGTTTTTT. It encodes CSVVGQGYTGELFF.

The chain has TRBV2 and TRBJ1-4; D not certain. This CDR3 comprises 14 residues. CDR1 and CDR2 from the germline V gene are SNHLY and FYNNEI. V dropped 6 bases and J dropped 0 bases, with 8 bases sitting between them. In nucleotides, the CDR3 is TGTGCCAGCAGGATCATAGCAACTAATGAAAAACTGTTTTTT. The encoded protein is CASRIIATNEKLFF.

V gene TRBV29-1 combines with J gene TRBJ1-5; 10 positions match TRBD1. Germline V gene lookup returns CDR1 SQVTM and CDR2 ANQGSEA. This CDR3 contains 13 residues. V was clipped by 4 bases and J by 4 bases; unmatched bases: 1. The CDR3 coding sequence is TGCAGCGTTGGACAGGGGGCGAATCAGCCCCAGCATTTT. Translation: CSVGQGANQPQHF.

The J gene is TRBJ2-5, the V gene TRBV9; D is unclear. Per germline, CDR1 SGDLS and CDR2 YYNGEE. The CDR3 is 16 residues long. Trimming pared 4 bases from V and 2 bases from J, leaving 18 bases between. As DNA, the CDR3 is TGTGCCAGCAGCCCCCGGGTAGCAACAACTCAAGAGACCCAGTACTTC. It yields the protein CASSPRVATTQETQYF.

This chain connects TRBV15 to TRBJ2-3; 11 bases agree with TRBD2. The germline V gene has CDR1 LNHNV and CDR2 YYDKDF (reference sequence). The length of the CDR3 is 16 residues. J gave up 1 base and V 5 bases, and 5 bases lay outside the gene matches. DNA of the CDR3: TGTGCCACCAGCGGGGGACTAGCGGCACGCACAGATACGCAGTATTTT. This codes for CATSGGLAARTDTQYF.

The chain employs TRBV5-1 and TRBJ2-1; 10 bases match TRBD2. The germline CDR1 and CDR2 sequences are SGHRS and YFSETQ. V dropped 0 bases and J dropped 14; count of bases not matched to a gene: 11. The CDR3 is made up of 15 amino acids. CDR3 DNA sequence: TGCGCCAGCAGCTTGGCCGGGCTAGCGGGGGTTTCAGAGTTCTTC. This translates into CASSLAGLAGVSEFF.

The chain has TRBV5-4 and TRBJ2-7, with TRBD1 matching over 7 bases. Germline loops: CDR1 SGHNT, CDR2 YYREEE (reference sequence). V dropped 0 bases and J dropped 1; count of bases not matched to a gene: 4. This CDR3 spans 15 amino acids. CDR3 in amino acids: CASSLGGRGSYEQYF. For the CDR3, the DNA is TGTGCCAGCAGCTTGGGTGGCAGGGGGTCCTACGAGCAGTACTTC.

V usage is TRBV5-4 and J usage is TRBJ2-5; TRBD2 matches at 7 bases. CDR3 length equals 16 residues. V was clipped by 4 bases and J by 2 bases; unmatched bases: 11. Germline values: CDR1 SGHNT, CDR2 YYREEE (reference sequence). CDR3 nucleotides: TGTGCCAGCAGCATCGGGGGGTTACAGGTTCAAGAGACCCAGTACTTC. This translates into CASSIGGLQVQETQYF.

This clone turned up a few times. In DNA form, the CDR3 reads TGCAGCGTTTGGGGGGCCCAAGAGACCCAGTACTTC. It codes for CSVWGAQETQYF. V and J are TRBV29-1 and TRBJ2-5; D assignment may be TRBD1 or TRBD2 (6 bases each). Germline values: CDR1 SQVTM, CDR2 ANQGSEA. V was cut by 5 bases and J by 1 base, with 8 bases left in between. CDR3 length: 12 residues.